Listed below are T cell receptor beta chains from one sample, sequenced in a study of blood T cell repertoires in COVID-19. TCRdb's copy holds only in-frame clones and misses some; the assay was immunoSEQ multiplex PCR. The data hold around 450,000 clones, with about nine tenths observed a single time. The source material was PBMCs or T cells enriched from blood (not recorded which). The receptors stem from a woman aged 18 to 35 who had recovered from COVID-19. The CDR3 runs from the conserved cysteine through the conserved F or W. A D gene is named only where the DNA matches it firmly. Clone sizes are given selectively: once, few, many, or a class where the clone is expanded.

>once|NA|TRBJ1-1|TRBV3-1/TRBV3-2
CASSQDPRLFNTEAFF
TGTGCCAGCAGCCAAGACCCCAGATTATTTAACACTGAAGCTTTCTTT
>NA|TRBD1|TRBJ1-2|TRBV5-1
CASSYRTGENYGYTF
TGCGCCAGCAGCTACCGGACAGGGGAGAACTATGGCTACACCTTC
>NA|NA|TRBJ2-3|TRBV19
CASSGIGRGSDTQYF
TGTGCCAGTAGCGGAATAGGCAGGGGCTCAGATACGCAGTATTTT
>NA|TRBD1|TRBJ1-1|TRBV19
CASSMGRDRVKNTEAFF
TGTGCCAGTAGTATGGGGCGGGACAGGGTGAAGAACACTGAAGCTTTCTTT
>NA|TRBD1|TRBJ2-5|TRBV5-6
CASSGGTGDGTQYF
TGTGCCAGCAGCGGGGGGACAGGGGATGGGACCCAGTACTTC
>NA|NA|TRBJ1-2|TRBV28
CASSFSGGTYYGYTF
TGTGCCAGCAGTTTTTCGGGGGGGACTTACTATGGCTACACCTTC
>NA|TRBD1|TRBJ2-5|TRBV7-9
CASSLGGRGLAETQYF
TGTGCCAGCAGCTTAGGGGGCAGGGGGCTAGCAGAGACCCAGTACTTC
>NA|TRBD2|TRBJ2-3|TRBV5-1
CASMGTSGGPPDTQYF
TGCGCCAGCATGGGTACTAGCGGGGGTCCTCCAGATACGCAGTATTTT
>once|NA|TRBJ2-2|TRBV7-9
CASSSGSSGGELFF
TGTGCCAGCAGCTCGGGGTCCTCCGGCGGGGAGCTGTTTTTT
>NA|NA|TRBJ2-2|TRBV3-1/TRBV3-2
CASSQGASLGELFF
TGTGCCAGCAGCCAGGGGGCCTCCCTCGGGGAGCTGTTTTTT
>NA|NA|TRBJ2-6|TRBV19
CASSIWRDGANVLTF
TGTGCCAGTAGTATTTGGAGGGATGGGGCCAACGTCCTGACTTTC
>NA|NA|TRBJ1-5|TRBV6-2/TRBV6-3
CASSFRGNQPQHF
TGTGCCAGCAGTTTTAGAGGCAATCAGCCCCAGCATTTT
>NA|NA|TRBJ2-5|TRBV12-1
CASSFAPFPGTSYQETQYF
TGTGCCAGCAGCTTTGCTCCCTTCCCCGGGACTAGCTACCAAGAGACCCAGTACTTC
>NA|TRBD1|TRBJ1-2|TRBV5-1
CASSLGTGGVDGYTF
TGCGCCAGCAGCTTGGGGACAGGGGGCGTTGATGGCTACACCTTC
>NA|TRBD1|TRBJ1-4|TRBV28
CASSFGTGRGKLFF
TGTGCCAGCAGTTTCGGGACAGGCCGAGGAAAACTGTTTTTT
>NA|NA|TRBJ1-1|TRBV5-1
CASSFALSPNTEAFF
TGCGCCAGCAGCTTCGCCTTAAGCCCCAACACTGAAGCTTTCTTT
>NA|TRBD2|TRBJ2-1|TRBV4-2
CASSLGSGGPYNEQFF
TGTGCCAGCAGCCTGGGTAGCGGGGGGCCCTACAATGAGCAGTTCTTC
>NA|TRBD1|TRBJ1-2|TRBV18
CASSPDRISGYTF
TGTGCCAGCTCACCGGACAGGATTAGTGGCTACACCTTC
>NA|NA|TRBJ1-2|TRBV28
CASTLRGYGYTF
TGTGCCAGCACACTGAGGGGGTATGGCTACACCTTC
>NA|NA|TRBJ1-6|TRBV7-2
CASSPEVQDSPLHF
TGTGCCAGCAGCCCCGAAGTACAGGATTCACCCCTCCACTTT
>NA|NA|TRBJ2-7|TRBV18
CASSASSSYEQYF
TGTGCCAGCTCGGCCAGTTCCTCCTACGAGCAGTACTTC
>NA|NA|TRBJ1-4|TRBV14
CASSQEKSSTNEKLFF
TGTGCCAGCAGCCAAGAGAAGAGTTCAACTAATGAAAAACTGTTTTTT
>NA|TRBD1|TRBJ2-5|TRBV24-1
CATSDSRTGGETQYF
TGTGCCACCAGTGATTCTCGGACAGGGGGGGAGACCCAGTACTTC
>few|TRBD1|TRBJ1-3|TRBV7-2
CASSLASGGSGNTIYF
TGTGCCAGCAGCTTAGCGTCAGGGGGCTCTGGAAACACCATATATTTT
>many|TRBD1|TRBJ1-2|TRBV7-9
CASSPSDRGLGGYTF
TGTGCCAGCAGCCCTAGCGACAGGGGGCTCGGGGGCTACACCTTC
>NA|NA|TRBJ1-4|TRBV5-4
CASSFRGSEKLFF
TGTGCCAGCAGCTTCAGAGGGTCTGAAAAACTGTTTTTT
>NA|TRBD2|TRBJ2-5|TRBV3-1/TRBV3-2
CASSQDRFGGAYRETQYF
TGTGCCAGCAGCCAAGATCGGTTCGGGGGGGCGTATCGGGAGACCCAGTACTTC
>NA|NA|TRBJ1-1|TRBV7-9
CASSLAQLGQGAEAFF
TGTGCCAGCAGCTTAGCGCAGTTGGGGCAAGGGGCTGAAGCTTTCTTT
>once|TRBD2|TRBJ2-3|TRBV7-2
CASSLGPPEGLGGETQYF
TGTGCCAGCAGCTTAGGCCCCCCGGAGGGACTAGGAGGGGAAACGCAGTATTTT
>NA|NA|TRBJ1-1|TRBV5-1
CASSLAGPNTEAFF
TGCGCCAGCAGCTTGGCGGGTCCTAACACTGAAGCTTTCTTT
>NA|TRBD1|TRBJ1-6|TRBV7-9
CASSSLISGQGNSPLHF
TGTGCCAGCAGCTCCCTTATTTCGGGACAGGGCAATTCACCCCTCCACTTT
>NA|TRBD2|TRBJ2-3|TRBV3-1/TRBV3-2
CASSGLAGISDTQYF
TGTGCCAGCAGCGGACTAGCGGGGATTTCAGATACGCAGTATTTT
>NA|NA|TRBJ1-1|TRBV30
CAWRRAYEAFF
TGTGCCTGGAGGAGGGCATATGAAGCTTTCTTT
>NA|TRBD1|TRBJ1-2|TRBV3-1/TRBV3-2
CASSRGTGISQAPTF
TGTGCCAGCAGCAGAGGGACAGGTATATCCCAAGCGCCGACCTTC
>few|TRBD1|TRBJ1-5|TRBV19
CATSGSWTGNQPQHF
TGTGCCACCTCCGGCTCTTGGACAGGGAATCAGCCCCAGCATTTT
>NA|TRBD1|TRBJ2-3|TRBV19
CASSPQGGTDTQYF
TGTGCCAGTAGTCCTCAGGGGGGCACAGATACGCAGTATTTT
>NA|NA|TRBJ1-2|TRBV12-3/TRBV12-4
CASRGGGGGGYTF
TGTGCCAGCAGGGGGGGTGGAGGTGGTGGCTACACCTTC
>few|TRBD1|TRBJ2-5|TRBV5-6
CASSLTGEETQYF
TGTGCCAGCAGCTTGACAGGGGAGGAGACCCAGTACTTC
>NA|NA|TRBJ2-3|TRBV21-1
CASSTQVEDTQYF
TGTGCCAGCAGCACCCAGGTCGAGGATACGCAGTATTTT
>NA|TRBD1|TRBJ1-2|TRBV19
CASSIDWKGGSGYTF
TGTGCCAGTAGTATAGATTGGAAAGGGGGCTCTGGCTACACCTTC
>NA|NA|TRBJ1-1|TRBV4-1
CASSPTKLNTEAFF
TGCGCCAGCAGCCCAACAAAATTGAACACTGAAGCTTTCTTT
>NA|NA|TRBJ1-4|TRBV2
CASSEVWQGGKLFF
TGTGCCAGCAGTGAAGTTTGGCAGGGAGGAAAACTGTTTTTT
>NA|NA|TRBJ2-5|TRBV30
CAWSPRGETQYF
TGTGCCTGGAGCCCTCGGGGAGAGACCCAGTACTTC
>NA|NA|TRBJ1-2|TRBV7-8
CASSSRAGSHGYTF
TGTGCCAGCAGCTCCCGCGCGGGGTCCCATGGCTACACCTTC
>NA|TRBD2|TRBJ2-3|TRBV5-1
CASSPSLAGGKTDTQYF
TGCGCCAGCAGCCCCAGCCTAGCGGGGGGGAAGACAGATACGCAGTATTTT
>NA|TRBD2|TRBJ2-7|TRBV4-2
CASSQQEAGGPGEQYF
TGTGCCAGCAGCCAGCAGGAAGCGGGGGGGCCGGGCGAGCAGTACTTC
>NA|NA|TRBJ2-2|TRBV5-1
CASSSYTGELFF
TGCGCCAGCAGCTCCTACACCGGGGAGCTGTTTTTT
>NA|TRBD1|TRBJ1-2|TRBV9
CASSAQQGAMGGYTF
TGTGCCAGCAGCGCCCAACAGGGGGCTATGGGTGGCTACACCTTC
>NA|NA|TRBJ1-1|TRBV28
CASNLRDTEAFF
TGTGCCAGCAATCTGAGGGACACTGAAGCTTTCTTT
>NA|TRBD2|TRBJ2-1|TRBV28
CASSISSGGRDEQFF
TGTGCCAGCAGCATTTCCAGCGGGGGAAGGGATGAGCAGTTCTTC
>NA|NA|TRBJ1-3|TRBV6-5
CASSYSQAGDGNTIYF
TGTGCCAGCAGTTACTCTCAGGCGGGAGATGGAAACACCATATATTTT
>NA|NA|TRBJ2-3|TRBV6-1
CASSEPGRGQKTTDTQYF
TGTGCCAGCAGTGAGCCCGGGAGGGGACAGAAGACCACAGATACGCAGTATTTT
>NA|NA|TRBJ2-5|TRBV7-9
CASSLPGGETQYF
TGTGCCAGCAGCTTACCAGGGGGGGAGACCCAGTACTTC
>NA|NA|TRBJ1-1|TRBV27
CASSSLGSGASGAFF
TGTGCCAGCAGTTCACTGGGGAGCGGGGCATCCGGAGCTTTCTTT
>few|TRBD1|TRBJ1-4|TRBV3-1/TRBV3-2
CASSPNRQGLNEKLFF
TGTGCCAGCAGCCCTAATCGACAGGGTTTGAATGAAAAACTGTTTTTT
>NA|NA|TRBJ2-5|TRBV7-3
CASSLGPYRTQYF
TGTGCCAGCAGCTTAGGGCCGTATCGAACCCAGTACTTC
>once|TRBD1|TRBJ2-7|TRBV7-8
CASSLGATGGEQYF
TGTGCCAGCAGCTTAGGGGCCACAGGGGGCGAGCAGTACTTC